Included here is one T cell receptor beta chain sequence, with context. Its cognate antigen is unknown. The PCR used 60 Vbeta and 13 Jbeta primers. The protocol was immunoSEQ multiplex PCR, while the TCRdb copy is restricted to in-frame clones and leaves out a portion. The sample holds 180,000 or so clones, roughly 74% seen once. Germline lookup yields CDR1 MDHEN and CDR2 SYDVKM. V lost 3 bases and J lost 3, with 9 bases in between. This CDR3 region has 14 residues. This specimen comes from a study of cytomegalovirus exposure and HLA in healthy donors. The study, taken as a whole, reports: With later analysis, a missense DCLRE1C variant became linked to TCR beta V- and J-gene trimming. When a later analysis compared HLA-associated TCR beta chains with equally common others, the HLA-associated chains turned out to be more clonally expanded and to have lower generation probabilities.

Sample: PBMCs. The origin of this receptor is a woman in her forties in good health and CMV-seropositive. This sequence joins TRBV28 and TRBJ2-4, with no clear D. CDR3 nucleotides: TGTGCCAGCAGTTTTCAGGCCCGCAAAAACATTCAGTACTTC. It codes for CASSFQARKNIQYF.